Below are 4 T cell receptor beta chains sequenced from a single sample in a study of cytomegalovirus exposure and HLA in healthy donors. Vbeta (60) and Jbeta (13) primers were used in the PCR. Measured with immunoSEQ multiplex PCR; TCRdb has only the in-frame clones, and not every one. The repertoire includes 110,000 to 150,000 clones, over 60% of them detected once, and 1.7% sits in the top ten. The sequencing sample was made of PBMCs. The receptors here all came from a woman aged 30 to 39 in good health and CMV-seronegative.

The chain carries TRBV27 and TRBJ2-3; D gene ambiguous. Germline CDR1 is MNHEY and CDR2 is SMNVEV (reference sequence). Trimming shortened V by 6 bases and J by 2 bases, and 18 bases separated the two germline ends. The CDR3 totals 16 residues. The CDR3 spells CASSLHRSGYTDTQYF. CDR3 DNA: TGTGCCAGCAGCCTACATCGGAGTGGCTACACAGATACGCAGTATTTT.

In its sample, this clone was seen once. The DNA of the CDR3 is TGTGCCAGCAGCGCGCGGGGGAGGGCCGGGGAGCTGTTTTTT. Residues: CASSARGRAGELFF. V usage is TRBV9 and J usage is TRBJ2-2, with 7 bases matching TRBD2. Trimming at V came to 3 bases and at J to 6 bases, leaving 5 bases not matched to a gene. Germline values: CDR1 SGDLS, CDR2 YYNGEE. There are 14 residues in the CDR3. Supplemented by reference TRBV9 and TRBJ2-2, the full variable domain reads DSGVTQTPKHLITATGQRVTLRCSPRSGDLSVYWYQQSLDQGLQFLIQYYNGEERAKGNILERFSAQQFPDLHSELNLSSLELGDSALYFCASSARGRAGELFFGEGSRLTVL.

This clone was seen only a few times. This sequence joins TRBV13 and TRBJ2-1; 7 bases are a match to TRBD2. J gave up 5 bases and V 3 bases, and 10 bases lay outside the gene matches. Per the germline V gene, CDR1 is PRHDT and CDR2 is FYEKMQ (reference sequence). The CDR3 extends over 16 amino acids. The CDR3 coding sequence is TGTGCCAGCAGCTTTCCGGGGGGACGGAACAACAATGAGCAGTTCTTC. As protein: CASSFPGGRNNNEQFF. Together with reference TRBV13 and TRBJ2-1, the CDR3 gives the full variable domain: AAGVIQSPRHLIKEKRETATLKCYPIPRHDTVYWYQQGPGQDPQFLISFYEKMQSDKGSIPDRFSAQQFSDYHSELNMSSLELGDSALYFCASSFPGGRNNNEQFFGPGTRLTVL.

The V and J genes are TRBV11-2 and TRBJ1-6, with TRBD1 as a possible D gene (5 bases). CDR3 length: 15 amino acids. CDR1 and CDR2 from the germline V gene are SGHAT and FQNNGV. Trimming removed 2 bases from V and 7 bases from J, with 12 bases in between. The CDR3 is CASSLNTGPNSPLHF. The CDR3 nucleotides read TGTGCCAGCAGCTTAAATACAGGTCCGAATTCACCCCTCCACTTT.